This is a list of T cell receptor beta chains from one sample in a study of cytomegalovirus exposure and HLA in healthy donors. The repertoire was sequenced with immunoSEQ multiplex PCR; TCRdb's copy has only in-frame clones and lacks some. The table shows roughly 330,000 clones, with 75% to 90% occurring only once. The sequenced sample consisted of PBMCs. Every receptor here comes from a woman between 25 and 40 years old in good health and CMV-seropositive. CDR3s include the opening cysteine and the closing phenylalanine or tryptophan. The D gene is left open where the match is weak. Not every row has a clone size; where given, it reads once, few, many or a size class.

CDR3nt: TGTGCCAGCAGCTATGGCACCTATGGCTACACCTTC
CDR3aa: CASSYGTYGYTF
abundance: .
j_gene: TRBJ1-2
v_gene: TRBV7-9
d_gene: .

CDR3nt: TGTGCCAGCAGTTTAGCGGGAACCCCCTACGAGCAGTACTTC
CDR3aa: CASSLAGTPYEQYF
abundance: once
j_gene: TRBJ2-7
v_gene: TRBV28
d_gene: .

CDR3nt: TGTGCCAGCAGCGGGGGACTTGCCTACGAGCAGTACTTC
CDR3aa: CASSGGLAYEQYF
abundance: .
j_gene: TRBJ2-7
v_gene: TRBV11-2
d_gene: .

CDR3nt: TGTGCCAGCAGCTCGGGACTAGGGAATGAGCAGTTCTTC
CDR3aa: CASSSGLGNEQFF
abundance: .
j_gene: TRBJ2-1
v_gene: TRBV7-3
d_gene: TRBD2

CDR3nt: TGTGCCTGGAGTCTAAACAGGGGAGATTACGAAAAACTGTTTTTT
CDR3aa: CAWSLNRGDYEKLFF
abundance: .
j_gene: TRBJ1-4
v_gene: TRBV30
d_gene: TRBD1

CDR3nt: TGTGCCAGCAGCTTAGATACCGGGACAGGGTTCTACAATGAGCAGTTCTTC
CDR3aa: CASSLDTGTGFYNEQFF
abundance: .
j_gene: TRBJ2-1
v_gene: TRBV11-3
d_gene: TRBD1

CDR3nt: TGTGCCAGCAGTGAGCCGGGCTGCTACGAGCAGTACTTC
CDR3aa: CASSEPGCYEQYF
abundance: .
j_gene: TRBJ2-7
v_gene: TRBV6-4
d_gene: .

CDR3nt: TGCGCCAGTACTCCTGGGACCGGAGGCAATCAGCCCCAGCATTTT
CDR3aa: CASTPGTGGNQPQHF
abundance: .
j_gene: TRBJ1-5
v_gene: TRBV4-1
d_gene: .

CDR3nt: TGTGCCAGCAGTTCAACAACGGGGGCCACCTACGAGCAGTACTTC
CDR3aa: CASSSTTGATYEQYF
abundance: .
j_gene: TRBJ2-7
v_gene: TRBV6-5
d_gene: .

CDR3nt: TGCAGCGTTGAAAATCCGGCGGGAGGCACAGATACGCAGTATTTT
CDR3aa: CSVENPAGGTDTQYF
abundance: .
j_gene: TRBJ2-3
v_gene: TRBV29-1
d_gene: TRBD2

CDR3nt: TGTGCCAGCAGCGTAGGACAGGAGAGCTCCTACGAGCAGTACTTC
CDR3aa: CASSVGQESSYEQYF
abundance: .
j_gene: TRBJ2-7
v_gene: TRBV9
d_gene: .

CDR3nt: TGTGCCAGCAGCAAAAAAAATATGACCGACAGGGGGACTGGAAACACCATATATTTT
CDR3aa: CASSKKNMTDRGTGNTIYF
abundance: .
j_gene: TRBJ1-3
v_gene: TRBV12-1
d_gene: .

CDR3nt: TGTGCCAGCAGCTTAGATCCGGGAGACTATGGCTACACCTTC
CDR3aa: CASSLDPGDYGYTF
abundance: few
j_gene: TRBJ1-2
v_gene: TRBV11-1
d_gene: .

CDR3nt: TGTGCCGCCGGTCCCGGGACAGCCATCTCCTACGAGCAGTACTTC
CDR3aa: CAAGPGTAISYEQYF
abundance: .
j_gene: TRBJ2-7
v_gene: TRBV6-5
d_gene: TRBD1

CDR3nt: TGTGCCAGCAGTGAATATAAGGCCTGGTCGGATACGCAGTATTTT
CDR3aa: CASSEYKAWSDTQYF
abundance: .
j_gene: TRBJ2-3
v_gene: TRBV25-1
d_gene: .